A single sample is the source of the 15 T cell receptor beta chains below, sequenced in a study of OX40 agonist ivuxolimab in advanced cancers. Libraries came from the immunoSEQ multiplex PCR assay. TCRdb limited this immuneACCESS table to in-frame rearrangements with V and J called. A share of clones is missing; checked studies link under half to unresolved V genes, and the rest is unexplained. Here the sample has more than 55,000 clones; about 84% occur a single time. The top ten clones comprise approximately 6.1% of the sample. The specimen comprised CD4+ or CD8+ T cells sorted from blood, sampled in a trial of the OX40 agonist ivuxolimab. Receptor source: an adult with an advanced solid tumor such as melanoma, head and neck, liver or kidney cancer.

CDR3 loop: CASRPALRDRGSYEQYF. The CDR3 region has the DNA TGTGCCAGCAGACCCGCCCTCCGGGACAGGGGCTCCTACGAGCAGTACTTC. The chain links TRBV7-8 to TRBJ2-7; 10 bases are a match to TRBD1. Trimming at V came to 6 bases and at J to 0 bases, leaving 11 bases not matched to a gene. This CDR3 contains 17 residues. The germline V gene encodes CDR1 SGHVS and CDR2 FQNEAQ. Combining the CDR3 with reference TRBV7-8 and TRBJ2-7 gives the whole variable domain GAGVSQSPRYKVAKRGQDVALRCDPISGHVSLFWYQQALGQGPEFLTYFQNEAQLDKSGLPSDRFFAERPEGSVSTLKIQRTQQEDSAVYLCASRPALRDRGSYEQYFGPGTRLTVT.

The gene calls are TRBV11-2 and TRBJ2-3; D is uncertain. The CDR3 consists of 15 residues. From germline, CDR1 is SGHAT and CDR2 FQNNGV. Between the trimmed V and J ends, which lost 2 bases and 4 bases, there was a span of 13 bases. The chain's CDR3 is CASSLSRATSDTQYF. The CDR3 DNA follows: TGTGCCAGCAGCTTATCTCGGGCGACGTCAGATACGCAGTATTTT.

The chain recombines TRBV9 with TRBJ2-1, with 9 bases fitting TRBD2. Germline V gene data show CDR1 as SGDLS and CDR2 as YYNGEE. With V trimmed by 1 base and J by 8 bases, 7 bases remained unmatched. This CDR3 is built from 15 residues. This chain's CDR3 is CASSVLAGIGDEQFF. CDR3 DNA sequence: TGTGCCAGCAGCGTACTAGCGGGAATCGGGGATGAGCAGTTCTTC.

This clone was observed a handful of times. The rearrangement uses TRBV11-3 and TRBJ2-3, with TRBD1 as a possible D gene (6 bases). The CDR3 has 17 amino acids. Trimming stripped 2 bases from V and 4 bases from J, with 19 bases between. CDR1 is SGHNT and CDR2 is YENEEA in the germline V gene. The CDR3 nucleotides read TGTGCCAGCAGCTTAAAGGGGGTTAGGTGGGGTCCAGATACGCAGTATTTT. It codes for CASSLKGVRWGPDTQYF.

This chain uses TRBV18 with TRBJ1-3, with 7 bases fitting TRBD1. The CDR3 sequence is 15 residues long. The germline gives CDR1 KGHSH, CDR2 LQKENI. The ends lost 2 bases at V and 1 base at J; junction bases unmatched: 2. CDR3 protein: CASSPWDRSGNTIYF. CDR3 DNA sequence: TGTGCCAGCTCACCATGGGACAGATCTGGAAACACCATATATTTT.

J is TRBJ2-6 and V is TRBV4-2; 9 bases are shared with TRBD1. The V segment lost 4 bases and the J segment 0 bases; nucleotides outside the gene matches: 7. CDR3 length: 18 amino acids. Per germline, CDR1 LGHNA and CDR2 YNFKEQ. DNA of the CDR3: TGTGCCAGCAGCCCAACGGACAGGGGATACTCTGGGGCCAACGTCCTGACTTTC. Encoded protein: CASSPTDRGYSGANVLTF.

The gene calls are TRBV29-1 and TRBJ2-7, with TRBD1 matching over 9 bases. There are 13 residues in the CDR3. V was pared by 3 bases and J by 3 bases, with 3 bases of the junction left unmatched. Per the germline V gene, CDR1 is SQVTM and CDR2 is ANQGSEA. This CDR3 reads CSVETGGFYEQYF. CDR3 DNA sequence: TGCAGCGTTGAGACAGGGGGTTTCTACGAGCAGTACTTC.

The V gene is TRBV29-1, the J gene TRBJ2-7, with 10 bases identical to TRBD2. The CDR3 length is 14 residues. Germline V CDR1 and CDR2: SQVTM, ANQGSEA. J was trimmed by 3 bases and V by 0 bases; bases with no gene match: 2. CDR3 sequence: CSVEDPSGSYEQYF. For the CDR3, the DNA is TGCAGCGTTGAAGACCCTAGCGGGAGCTACGAGCAGTACTTC.

The chain carries TRBV5-4 and TRBJ1-2; D might be TRBD1 (5 bases). Trimming took 4 bases from V and 6 from J, leaving 19 bases between them. The length of the CDR3 is 15 residues. Germline assignment: CDR1 SGHNT and CDR2 YYREEE (reference sequence). CDR3 DNA sequence: TGTGCCAGCAGCCCCCTTGGGCAGGGTAATAATGGCTACACCTTC. Amino acids: CASSPLGQGNNGYTF.

The chain carries TRBV6-4 and TRBJ2-1; D not resolved. In germline, CDR1 is MRHNA, CDR2 SNTAGT. The CDR3 has 11 amino acids. Deletions cut 6 bases from V and 9 bases from J, with 9 bases between. DNA for the CDR3: TGTGCCAGCAGGGAAAATGGTGAGCAGTTCTTC. Translated: CASRENGEQFF.

The chain links TRBV6-6 to TRBJ1-2; D gene uncertain. The CDR3 covers 14 residues. Germline V lookup: CDR1 MNHNY, CDR2 SVGAGI (reference sequence). Deletions cut 5 bases from V and 5 bases from J, with 15 bases between. CDR3 residues: CASSTTLGSYGYTF. CDR3 DNA: TGTGCCAGCAGTACCACTCTCGGATCATATGGCTACACCTTC.

As DNA, the CDR3 is TGTGCCAGCAGTCCCTCAGGGGGGAGGCATCAGCCCCAGCATTTT. Translating gives CASSPSGGRHQPQHF. The chain employs TRBV27 and TRBJ1-5, with TRBD1 matching over 7 bases. Germline assignment: CDR1 MNHEY and CDR2 SMNVEV (reference sequence). CDR3 length: 15 residues. The V gene end was trimmed by 5 bases and the J gene end by 5 bases; junction bases not matched to a gene: 9.

This clone has just one count. J is TRBJ2-3 and V is TRBV7-8; TRBD2 agrees at 13 bases. The CDR3 covers 15 residues. Germline assignment: CDR1 SGHVS and CDR2 FQNEAQ. V was clipped by 3 bases and J by 6 bases; unmatched bases: 3. This chain's CDR3 is CASSFGLAGDDTQYF. Here the CDR3 DNA reads TGTGCCAGCAGCTTTGGACTAGCGGGAGATGATACGCAGTATTTT.

The rearrangement uses TRBV6-6 and TRBJ2-1; 8 bases are a match to TRBD2. Germline trimming cut 5 bases from V and 0 bases from J; bases unmatched to any gene: 6. The CDR3 has 16 residues. Germline-derived CDR1 and CDR2 are MNHNY and SVGAGI (reference sequence). The CDR3, as DNA: TGTGCCAGCAGTCCCCTCGGGGGGGTCTCCTACAATGAGCAGTTCTTC. This sequence encodes CASSPLGGVSYNEQFF.

This clone was picked up one time. The chain recombines TRBV15 with TRBJ2-4; the match to TRBD1 covers 7 bases. The germline V gene has CDR1 LNHNV and CDR2 YYDKDF (reference sequence). The CDR3 consists of 20 residues. The V segment lost 3 bases and the J segment 8 bases; nucleotides outside the gene matches: 25. The CDR3 nucleotides read TGTGCCACCAGCAGCGGTTGGACAGGTTTTCGTTTTCCCCTGGGGGACATTCAGTACTTC. Its protein product is CATSSGWTGFRFPLGDIQYF.